The TCR beta chain under discussion was sequenced for a study of molecular identifiers for immune sequencing clone quantification. Findings and caveats of the study: A shared barcode on identical TCR molecules could lead to underestimated sizes for highly expanded clones.

Per germline, CDR1 SGDLS and CDR2 YYNGEE. V trimming: 4 bases; J trimming: 0 bases; junction bases outside the gene matches: 13. The CDR3 has 19 residues. TCRdb passed the PCR reads through MiXCR, listing each CDR3 protein once. The table lists hundreds of thousands of distinct CDR3 sequences, roughly 27% of them singletons. Regarding this clonotype: Antigen: not known.

With 10%, 30% or 50% of RNA, roughly 20,000 to 1,000,000 naive CD8 T cells were sequenced. A CD8+CD4-CCR7+CD45RA+ gate was used to sort naive CD8 T cells. The chain is built from TRBV9 and TRBJ2-6; 7 nucleotides match TRBD1. The receptor was derived from a human donor in good health. Some libraries in this study had Jurkat cell RNA spiked in. The sequencing input was naive CD8+ T cells from blood, with Jurkat cell RNA spiked in. Described subset: FACS-sorted CD8+CD4-CCR7+CD45RA+ naive T cells. For the CDR3, the DNA is TGTGCCAGCAGCATTACACAGGGGATGTCCCTCTCTGGGGCCAACGTCCTGACTTTC. Translating it yields CASSITQGMSLSGANVLTF.